Shown below are 3 T cell receptor beta chains from a single sample sequenced in a study of post-analysis software for immune sequencing data. Their recognized antigens are unknown. cDNA libraries of TCR beta carried unique molecular identifiers. TCRdb re-called the PCR reads with MiXCR, one entry per CDR3 protein. The table lists 430,000 or so distinct CDR3 sequences, 30% to 40% of them singletons. Study-wide results and caveats: In patients, roughly five TRBV segments were more frequent than in controls, with TRBV5-6, TRBV5-1 and TRBV20-1 among them.

Sequenced input: blood. The source is a girl aged 2 to 10 with multiple sclerosis.

V and J are TRBV29-1 and TRBJ1-2, with D unclear. The V and J ends lost 6 bases and 3 bases respectively, with 17 bases between them. The CDR3 contains 14 residues. Germline-derived CDR1 and CDR2 are SQVTM and ANQGSEA. Here the CDR3 reads CSVAWTPMDYGYTF. The CDR3 DNA reads as TGCAGCGTGGCTTGGACCCCGATGGACTATGGCTACACCTTC.

Of note for this clonotype: An end of the junction does not agree with germline; a read error may underlie this. The chain is built from TRBV6-2 or TRBV6-3 and TRBJ2-3; the D is unclear. The CDR3 sequence is 17 residues long. The germline CDR1 and CDR2 sequences are MNHEY and SVGEGT. The CDR3 coding sequence is TGTGCCAGCAATTACTCGACATCGACGGGCCTCACAGACGCGCAGTATTTT. Its translation: CASNYSTSTGLTDAQYF.

V usage is TRBV4-1 and J usage is TRBJ2-7; TRBD1 agrees at 9 bases. V lost 6 bases to trimming and J lost 5 bases; unmatched junction nucleotides: 8. The CDR3 has 14 residues. Germline V lookup: CDR1 MGHRA, CDR2 YSYEKL. The CDR3 sequence: CASRLGDREDEQYF. The CDR3 coding sequence is TGCGCCAGCAGATTAGGGGACAGGGAGGACGAGCAGTACTTC.